Described below is a single T cell receptor (beta chain) sequence and its context. Its antigen is unidentified. This entry belongs to a study of CD8 T cells in ankylosing spondylitis. Study results and caveats: Clones linked with disease were CD8+ and fairly uncommon in the peripheral blood. Reactive arthritis synovial fluid and blood previously showed some of these motif variants. Within matched ankylosing spondylitis synovial fluid, disease-linked clones were reportedly significantly enriched. There was a TCR beta motif, made of several highly homologous variants, that appeared characteristic of ankylosing spondylitis blood.

MiXCR was run by TCRdb on the 5' RACE reads, yielding one entry per CDR3 protein. The table includes hundreds of thousands of distinct CDR3 sequences, more than 15% detected once. V dropped 4 bases and J dropped 0; count of bases not matched to a gene: 11. The germline V gene encodes CDR1 MNHEY and CDR2 SVGAGI. The CDR3 totals 19 residues. Sequenced input: blood, either unsorted or a sorted T cell fraction (not recorded which). The chain has TRBV6-5 and TRBJ1-3; 11 bases align to TRBD1. The TCR was taken from a male donor with ankylosing spondylitis. The CDR3 DNA follows: TGTGCCAGCAGTTCCGGGACAGGGGGAATCTTCAGCTCTGGAAACACCATATATTTT. Protein sequence: CASSSGTGGIFSSGNTIYF.